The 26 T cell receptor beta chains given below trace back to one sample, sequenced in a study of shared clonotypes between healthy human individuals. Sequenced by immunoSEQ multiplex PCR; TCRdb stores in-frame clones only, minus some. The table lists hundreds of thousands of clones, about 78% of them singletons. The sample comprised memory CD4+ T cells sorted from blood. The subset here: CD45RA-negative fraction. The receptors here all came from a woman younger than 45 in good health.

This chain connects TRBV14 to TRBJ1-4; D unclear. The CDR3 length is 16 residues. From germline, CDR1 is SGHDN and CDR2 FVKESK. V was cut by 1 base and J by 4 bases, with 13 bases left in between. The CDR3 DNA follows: TGTGCCAGCAGCCAAGTTTCGGAATGGTTTAATGAAAAACTGTTTTTT. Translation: CASSQVSEWFNEKLFF. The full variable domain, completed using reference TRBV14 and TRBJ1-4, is EAGVTQFPSHSVIEKGQTVTLRCDPISGHDNLYWYRRVMGKEIKFLLHFVKESKQDESGMPNNRFLAERTGGTYSTLKVQPAELEDSGVYFCASSQVSEWFNEKLFFGSGTQLSVL.

The CDR3 nucleotides are TGTGCCAGCAGCTCGAAGACGTCCGGGGAGCTGTTTTTT. It translates to CASSSKTSGELFF. This chain uses TRBV11-3 with TRBJ2-2; D unresolved. Between the trimmed V and J ends, which lost 4 bases and 6 bases, there was a span of 9 bases. Germline values: CDR1 SGHNT, CDR2 YENEEA. This CDR3 is 13 amino acids long. Using reference TRBV11-3 and TRBJ2-2 for the parts outside the CDR3, the full variable domain is EAGVVQSPRYKIIEKKQPVAFWCNPISGHNTLYWYLQNLGQGPELLIRYENEEAVDDSQLPKDRFSAERLKGVDSTLKIQPAELGDSAVYLCASSSKTSGELFFGEGSRLTVL.

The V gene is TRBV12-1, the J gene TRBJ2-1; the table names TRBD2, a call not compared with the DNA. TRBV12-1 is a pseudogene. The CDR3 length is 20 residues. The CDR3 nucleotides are TGTGCCAGCAGCTTTTATCTTTTGGGGACTAGCGGGAAAGGGGACAATGAGCAGTTCTTC. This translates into CASSFYLLGTSGKGDNEQFF.

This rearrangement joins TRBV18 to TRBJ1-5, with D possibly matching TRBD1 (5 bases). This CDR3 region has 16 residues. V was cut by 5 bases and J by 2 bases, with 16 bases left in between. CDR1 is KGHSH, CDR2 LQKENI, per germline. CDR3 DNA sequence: TGTGCCAGCTCATCGGGACTCCCGAGGGGCAATCAGCCCCAGCATTTT. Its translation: CASSSGLPRGNQPQHF.

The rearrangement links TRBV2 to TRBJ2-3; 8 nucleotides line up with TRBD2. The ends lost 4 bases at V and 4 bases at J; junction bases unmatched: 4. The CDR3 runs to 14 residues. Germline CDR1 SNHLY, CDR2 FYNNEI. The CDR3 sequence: CASSGRAGADTQYF. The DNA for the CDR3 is TGTGCCAGCAGTGGAAGAGCGGGGGCAGATACGCAGTATTTT.

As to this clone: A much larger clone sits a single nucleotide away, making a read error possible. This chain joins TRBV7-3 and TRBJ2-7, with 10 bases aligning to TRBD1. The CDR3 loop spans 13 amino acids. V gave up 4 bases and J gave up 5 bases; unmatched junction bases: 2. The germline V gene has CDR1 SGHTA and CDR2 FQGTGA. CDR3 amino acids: CASSSGQGNEQYF. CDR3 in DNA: TGTGCCAGCAGCTCGGGACAGGGGAACGAGCAGTACTTC.

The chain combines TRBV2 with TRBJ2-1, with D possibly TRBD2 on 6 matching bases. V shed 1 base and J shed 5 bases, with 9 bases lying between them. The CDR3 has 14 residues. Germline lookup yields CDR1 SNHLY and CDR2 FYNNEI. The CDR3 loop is CASSEVSGDNEQFF. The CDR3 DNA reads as TGTGCCAGCAGTGAAGTTAGCGGAGACAATGAGCAGTTCTTC.

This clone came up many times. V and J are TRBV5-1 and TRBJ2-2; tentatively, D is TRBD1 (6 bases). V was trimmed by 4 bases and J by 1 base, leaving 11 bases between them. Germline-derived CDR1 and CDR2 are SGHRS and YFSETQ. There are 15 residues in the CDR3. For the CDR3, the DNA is TGCGCCAGCAGCATCCGGGACAAGAACACCGGGGAGCTGTTTTTT. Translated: CASSIRDKNTGELFF. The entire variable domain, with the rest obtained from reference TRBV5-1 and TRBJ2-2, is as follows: KAGVTQTPRYLIKTRGQQVTLSCSPISGHRSVSWYQQTPGQGLQFLFEYFSETQRNKGNFPGRFSGRQFSNSRSEMNVSTLELGDSALYLCASSIRDKNTGELFFGEGSRLTVL.

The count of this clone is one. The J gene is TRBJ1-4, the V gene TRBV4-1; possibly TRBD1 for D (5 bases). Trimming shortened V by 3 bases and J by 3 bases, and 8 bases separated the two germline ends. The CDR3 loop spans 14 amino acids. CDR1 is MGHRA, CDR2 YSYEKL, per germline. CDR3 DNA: TGCGCCAGCAGCCATACGGGGGCTAATGAAAAACTGTTTTTT. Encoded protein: CASSHTGANEKLFF.

CDR3 region: CASSKRTAGWNNQPQHF. The CDR3 DNA reads as TGTGCCAGCAGCAAACGGACGGCAGGGTGGAACAATCAGCCCCAGCATTTT. The rearrangement uses TRBV7-6 and TRBJ1-5; TRBD1 is a possible D gene (5 bases). CDR3 length equals 17 residues. V shed 5 bases and J shed 3 bases, with 20 bases lying between them. From germline, CDR1 is SGHVS and CDR2 FNYEAQ. Full variable domain (missing parts from reference TRBV7-6 and TRBJ1-5): GAGVSQSPRYKVTKRGQDVALRCDPISGHVSLYWYRQALGQGPEFLTYFNYEAQQDKSGLPNDRFSAERPEGSISTLTIQRTEQRDSAMYRCASSKRTAGWNNQPQHFGDGTRLSIL.

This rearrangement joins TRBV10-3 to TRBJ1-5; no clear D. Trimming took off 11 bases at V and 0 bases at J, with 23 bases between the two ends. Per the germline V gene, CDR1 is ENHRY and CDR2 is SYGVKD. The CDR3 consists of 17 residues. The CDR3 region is CAVPSLRIIHSNQPQHF. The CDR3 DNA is TGTGCCGTCCCCTCTCTAAGGATTATACATAGCAATCAGCCCCAGCATTTT.

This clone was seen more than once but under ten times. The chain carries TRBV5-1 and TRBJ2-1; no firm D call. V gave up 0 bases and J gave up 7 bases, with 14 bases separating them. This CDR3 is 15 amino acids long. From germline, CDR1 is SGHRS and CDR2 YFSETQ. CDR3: CASSLVSGSQNEQFF. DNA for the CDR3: TGCGCCAGCAGCTTGGTTTCGGGCAGCCAAAATGAGCAGTTCTTC.

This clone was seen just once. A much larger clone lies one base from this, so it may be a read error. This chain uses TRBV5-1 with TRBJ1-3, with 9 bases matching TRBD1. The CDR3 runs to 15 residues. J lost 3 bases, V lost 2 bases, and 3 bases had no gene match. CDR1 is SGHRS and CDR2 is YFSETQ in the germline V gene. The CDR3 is CASSFGDRDGNTIYF. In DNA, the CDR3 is TGCGCCAGCAGCTTTGGGGACAGGGATGGAAACACCATATATTTT. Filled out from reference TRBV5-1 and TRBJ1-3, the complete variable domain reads KAGVTQTPRYLIKTRGQQVTLSCSPISGHRSVSWYQQTPGQGLQFLFEYFSETQRNKGNFPGRFSGRQFSNSRSEMNVSTLELGDSALYLCASSFGDRDGNTIYFGEGSWLTVV.

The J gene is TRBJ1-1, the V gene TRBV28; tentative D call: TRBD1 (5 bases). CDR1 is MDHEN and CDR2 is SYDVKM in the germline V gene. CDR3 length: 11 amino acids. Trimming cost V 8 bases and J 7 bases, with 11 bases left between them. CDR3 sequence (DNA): TGTGCCAGCCATATTCAGGGTGAAGCTTTCTTT. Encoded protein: CASHIQGEAFF. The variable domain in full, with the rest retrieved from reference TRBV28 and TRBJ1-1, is DVKVTQSSRYLVKRTGEKVFLECVQDMDHENMFWYRQDPGLGLRLIYFSYDVKMKEKGDIPEGYSVSREKKERFSLILESASTNQTSMYLCASHIQGEAFFGQGTRLTVV.

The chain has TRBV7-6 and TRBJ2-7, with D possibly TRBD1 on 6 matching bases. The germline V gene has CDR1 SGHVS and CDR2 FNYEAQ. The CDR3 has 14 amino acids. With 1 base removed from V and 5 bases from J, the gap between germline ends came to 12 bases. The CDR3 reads CASSLVAGADEQYF. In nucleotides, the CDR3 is TGTGCCAGCAGCTTAGTGGCAGGGGCCGACGAGCAGTACTTC.

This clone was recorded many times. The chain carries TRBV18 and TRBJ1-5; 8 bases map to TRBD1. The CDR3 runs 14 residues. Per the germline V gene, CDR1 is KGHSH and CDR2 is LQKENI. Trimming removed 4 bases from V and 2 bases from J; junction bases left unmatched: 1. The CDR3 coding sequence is TGTGCCAGCTCACTGACAGGGGGCAATCAGCCCCAGCATTTT. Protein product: CASSLTGGNQPQHF.

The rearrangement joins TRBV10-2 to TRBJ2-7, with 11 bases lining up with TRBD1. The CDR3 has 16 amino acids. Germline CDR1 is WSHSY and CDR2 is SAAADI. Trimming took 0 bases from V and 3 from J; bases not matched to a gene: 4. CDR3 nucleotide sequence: TGCGCCAGCAGTGAGTCTTGGGGGACAGGGGGCTACGAGCAGTACTTC. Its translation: CASSESWGTGGYEQYF.

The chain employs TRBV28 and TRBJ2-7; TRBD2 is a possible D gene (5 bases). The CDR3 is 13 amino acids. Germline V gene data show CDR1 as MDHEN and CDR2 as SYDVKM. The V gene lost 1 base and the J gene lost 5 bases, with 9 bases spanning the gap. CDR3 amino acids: CASSLLTGNEQYF. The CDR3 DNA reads TGTGCCAGCAGTTTATTAACGGGAAACGAGCAGTACTTC.

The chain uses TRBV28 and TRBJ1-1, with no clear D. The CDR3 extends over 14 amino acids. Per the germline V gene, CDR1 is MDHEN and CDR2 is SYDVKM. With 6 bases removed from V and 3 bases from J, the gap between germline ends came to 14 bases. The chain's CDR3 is CASSYLYRDTEAFF. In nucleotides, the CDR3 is TGTGCCAGCAGCTACTTATACAGAGACACTGAAGCTTTCTTT.

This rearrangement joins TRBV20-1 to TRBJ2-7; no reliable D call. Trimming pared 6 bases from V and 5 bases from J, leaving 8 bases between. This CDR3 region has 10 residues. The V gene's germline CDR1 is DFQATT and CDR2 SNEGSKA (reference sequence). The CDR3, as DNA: TGCAGTGCCAATAACCACGAGCAGTACTTC. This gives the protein CSANNHEQYF.

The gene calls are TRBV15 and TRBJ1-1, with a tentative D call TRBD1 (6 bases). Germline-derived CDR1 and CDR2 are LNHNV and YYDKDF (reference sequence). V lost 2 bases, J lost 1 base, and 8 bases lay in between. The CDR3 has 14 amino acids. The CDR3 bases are TGTGCCACCAGCAGATCGGACAGGAACACTGAAGCTTTCTTT. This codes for CATSRSDRNTEAFF.

CDR3: CASSPRRSTNSPLHF. The CDR3 nucleotides read TGTGCCAGCTCACCACGTCGGTCTACTAATTCACCCCTCCACTTT. This chain links TRBV18 with TRBJ1-6, with D unresolved. V lost 1 base, J lost 6 bases, and 10 bases lay in between. CDR3 length: 15 amino acids. From germline, CDR1 is KGHSH and CDR2 LQKENI. The complete variable domain, with remaining parts taken from reference TRBV18 and TRBJ1-6, reads NAGVMQNPRHLVRRRGQEARLRCSPMKGHSHVYWYRQLPEEGLKFMVYLQKENIIDESGMPKERFSAEFPKEGPSILRIQQVVRGDSAAYFCASSPRRSTNSPLHFGNGTRLTVT.

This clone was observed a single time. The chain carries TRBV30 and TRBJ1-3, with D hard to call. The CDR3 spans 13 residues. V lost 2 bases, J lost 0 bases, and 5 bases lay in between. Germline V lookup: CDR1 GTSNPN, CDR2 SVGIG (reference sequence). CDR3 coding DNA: TGTGCCTGGAGTAGGAACTCTGGAAACACCATATATTTT. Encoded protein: CAWSRNSGNTIYF.

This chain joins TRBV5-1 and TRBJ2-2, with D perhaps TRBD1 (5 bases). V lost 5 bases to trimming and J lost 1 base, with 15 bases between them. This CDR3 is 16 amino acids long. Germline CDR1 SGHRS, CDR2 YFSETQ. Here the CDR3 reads CASRVQGDMNTGELFF. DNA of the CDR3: TGCGCCAGCAGGGTTCAGGGTGATATGAACACCGGGGAGCTGTTTTTT. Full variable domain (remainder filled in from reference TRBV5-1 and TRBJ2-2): KAGVTQTPRYLIKTRGQQVTLSCSPISGHRSVSWYQQTPGQGLQFLFEYFSETQRNKGNFPGRFSGRQFSNSRSEMNVSTLELGDSALYLCASRVQGDMNTGELFFGEGSRLTVL.

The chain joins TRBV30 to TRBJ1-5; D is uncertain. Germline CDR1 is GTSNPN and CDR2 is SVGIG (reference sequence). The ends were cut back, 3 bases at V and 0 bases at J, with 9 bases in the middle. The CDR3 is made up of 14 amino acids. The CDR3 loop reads CAWSREYSNQPQHF. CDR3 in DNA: TGTGCCTGGAGCCGTGAATATAGCAATCAGCCCCAGCATTTT.

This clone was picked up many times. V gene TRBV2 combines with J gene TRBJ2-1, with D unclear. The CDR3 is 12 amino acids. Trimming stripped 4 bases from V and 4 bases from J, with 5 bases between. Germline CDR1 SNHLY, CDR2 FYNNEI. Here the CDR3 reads CASSGPYNEQFF. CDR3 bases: TGTGCCAGCAGTGGGCCTTACAATGAGCAGTTCTTC.